The present TCR beta chain was sequenced within a study of T-cell reconstitution after alpha-beta-depleted transplantation in children. This clonotype turned up a few times. The target antigen is unknown. The TCRbeta library was prepared with unique molecular identifiers. Via MiXCR, TCRdb re-called the PCR reads, giving one row per CDR3 protein. The sample holds roughly 570,000 distinct CDR3 sequences, over 20% seen once. Study results and limitations: When one year had passed after transplant, most T-cell counts and diversity came from newly produced T cells. After transplant, at about two months, alpha-beta T cells were reportedly derived from several hundred expanded graft clones. Surviving recipient T cells and intrathymic progenitors accounted for some patients' high TCRbeta diversity at day 60.

CDR1 SGHRS and CDR2 YFSETQ come from the germline V gene. V lost 6 bases, J lost 3 bases, and 10 bases lay in between. This CDR3 has 12 amino acids. This specimen consisted of PBMCs, obtained before TCRalphabeta/CD19-depleted stem cell transplant. The chain recombines TRBV5-1 with TRBJ2-7, with D perhaps matching TRBD1 (6 bases). The receptor's source is a boy less than two years old with Wiskott-Aldrich syndrome, due to receive a stem cell transplant. Here the CDR3 DNA reads TGCGCCAGCAAAGAACAGGGCTACGAGCAGTACTTC. Residues: CASKEQGYEQYF.